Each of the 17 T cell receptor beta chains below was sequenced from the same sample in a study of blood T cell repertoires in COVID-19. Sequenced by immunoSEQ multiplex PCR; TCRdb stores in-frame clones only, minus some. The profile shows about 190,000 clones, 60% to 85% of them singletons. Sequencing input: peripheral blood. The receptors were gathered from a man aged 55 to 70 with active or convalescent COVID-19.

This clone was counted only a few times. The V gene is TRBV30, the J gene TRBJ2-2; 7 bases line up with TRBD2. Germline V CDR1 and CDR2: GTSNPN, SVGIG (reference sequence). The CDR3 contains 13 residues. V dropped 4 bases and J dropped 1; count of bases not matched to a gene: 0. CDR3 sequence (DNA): TGTGCCTGGACTAGCGGGAACACCGGGGAGCTGTTTTTT. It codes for CAWTSGNTGELFF.

The CDR3 loop is CASSTGQESPGLVGYEQYF. CDR3 coding DNA: TGTGCCAGCAGTACGGGACAGGAGTCCCCCGGCCTAGTCGGGTACGAGCAGTACTTC. The chain employs TRBV28 and TRBJ2-7; 8 bases map to TRBD1. The V segment lost 5 bases and the J segment 4 bases; nucleotides outside the gene matches: 22. The CDR3 contains 19 residues. Germline V gene sequence: CDR1 MDHEN, CDR2 SYDVKM.

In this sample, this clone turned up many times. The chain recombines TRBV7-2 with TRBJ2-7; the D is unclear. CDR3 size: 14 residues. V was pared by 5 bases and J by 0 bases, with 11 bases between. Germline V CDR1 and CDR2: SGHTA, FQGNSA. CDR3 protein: CASSLGHSSYEQYF. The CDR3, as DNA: TGTGCCAGCAGCCTCGGTCACAGCTCCTACGAGCAGTACTTC.

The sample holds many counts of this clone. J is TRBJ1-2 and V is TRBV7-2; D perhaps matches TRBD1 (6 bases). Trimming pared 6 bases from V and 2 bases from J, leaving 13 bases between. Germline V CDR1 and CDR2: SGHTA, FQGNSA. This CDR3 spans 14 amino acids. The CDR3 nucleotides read TGTGCCAGCAGTTTTGATACAGGGAACTATGGCTACACCTTC. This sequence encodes CASSFDTGNYGYTF.

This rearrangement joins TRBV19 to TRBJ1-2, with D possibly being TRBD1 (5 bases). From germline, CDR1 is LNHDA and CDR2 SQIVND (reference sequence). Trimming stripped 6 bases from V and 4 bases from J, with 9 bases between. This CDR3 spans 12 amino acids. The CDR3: CASSEGVYGYTF. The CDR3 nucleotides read TGTGCCAGTAGCGAAGGGGTCTATGGCTACACCTTC.

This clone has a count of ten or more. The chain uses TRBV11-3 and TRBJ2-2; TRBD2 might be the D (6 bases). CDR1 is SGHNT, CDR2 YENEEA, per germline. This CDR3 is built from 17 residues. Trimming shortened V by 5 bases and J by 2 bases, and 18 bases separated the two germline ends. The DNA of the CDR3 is TGTGCCAGCAGCCCGGTCTACGGGAGCGAAAACACCGGGGAGCTGTTTTTT. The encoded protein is CASSPVYGSENTGELFF. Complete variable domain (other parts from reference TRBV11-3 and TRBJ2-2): EAGVVQSPRYKIIEKKQPVAFWCNPISGHNTLYWYLQNLGQGPELLIRYENEEAVDDSQLPKDRFSAERLKGVDSTLKIQPAELGDSAVYLCASSPVYGSENTGELFFGEGSRLTVL.

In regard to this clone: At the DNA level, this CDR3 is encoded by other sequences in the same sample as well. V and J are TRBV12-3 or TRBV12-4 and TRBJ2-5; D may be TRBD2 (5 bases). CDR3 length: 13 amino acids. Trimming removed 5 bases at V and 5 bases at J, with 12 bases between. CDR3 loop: CASSLREGETQYF. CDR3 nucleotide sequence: TGTGCCAGCAGTCTCCGAGAGGGCGAGACCCAGTACTTC.

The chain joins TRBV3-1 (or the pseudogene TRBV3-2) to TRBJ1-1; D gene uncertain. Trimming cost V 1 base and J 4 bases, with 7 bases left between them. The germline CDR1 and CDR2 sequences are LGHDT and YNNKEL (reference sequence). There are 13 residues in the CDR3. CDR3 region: CASSQVEGTEAFF. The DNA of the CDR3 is TGTGCCAGCAGCCAAGTGGAGGGCACTGAAGCTTTCTTT.

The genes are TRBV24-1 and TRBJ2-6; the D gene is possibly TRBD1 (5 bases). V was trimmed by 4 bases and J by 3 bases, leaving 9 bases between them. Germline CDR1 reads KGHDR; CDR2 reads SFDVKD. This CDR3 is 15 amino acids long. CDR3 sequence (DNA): TGTGCCACCAGTGACCACAGGCGTGGGGCCAACGTCCTGACTTTC. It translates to CATSDHRRGANVLTF.

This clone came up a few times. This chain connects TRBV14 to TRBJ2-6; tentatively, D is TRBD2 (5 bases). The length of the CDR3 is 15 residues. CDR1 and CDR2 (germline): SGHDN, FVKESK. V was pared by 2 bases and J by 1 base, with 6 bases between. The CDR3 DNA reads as TGTGCCAGCAGCCAACGGACTTCTGGGGCCAACGTCCTGACTTTC. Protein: CASSQRTSGANVLTF.

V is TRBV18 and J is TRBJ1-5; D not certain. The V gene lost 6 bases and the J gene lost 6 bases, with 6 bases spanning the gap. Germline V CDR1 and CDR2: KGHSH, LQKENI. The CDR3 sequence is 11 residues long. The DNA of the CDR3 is TGTGCCAGCTCCTTGTGTCAGCCCCAGCATTTT. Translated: CASSLCQPQHF.

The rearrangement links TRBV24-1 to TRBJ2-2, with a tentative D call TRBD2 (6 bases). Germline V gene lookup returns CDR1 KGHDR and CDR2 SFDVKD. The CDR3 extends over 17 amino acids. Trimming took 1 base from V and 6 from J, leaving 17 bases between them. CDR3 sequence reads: CATSDFAGLLGAGELFF. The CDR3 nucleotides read TGTGCCACCAGTGATTTTGCGGGACTCCTTGGCGCCGGGGAGCTGTTTTTT.

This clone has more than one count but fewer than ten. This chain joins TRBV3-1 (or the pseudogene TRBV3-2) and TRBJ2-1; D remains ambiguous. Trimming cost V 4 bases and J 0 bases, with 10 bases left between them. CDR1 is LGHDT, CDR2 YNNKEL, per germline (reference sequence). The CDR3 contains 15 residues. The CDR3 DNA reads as TGTGCCAGCAGCCGAAATCAGATCTCCTACAATGAGCAGTTCTTC. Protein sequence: CASSRNQISYNEQFF.

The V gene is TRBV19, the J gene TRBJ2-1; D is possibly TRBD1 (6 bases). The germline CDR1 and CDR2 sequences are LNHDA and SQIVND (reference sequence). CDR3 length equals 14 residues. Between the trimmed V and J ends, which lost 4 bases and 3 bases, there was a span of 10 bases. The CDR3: CASSTGTNYNEQFF. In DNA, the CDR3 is TGTGCCAGTAGTACCGGGACAAACTACAATGAGCAGTTCTTC.

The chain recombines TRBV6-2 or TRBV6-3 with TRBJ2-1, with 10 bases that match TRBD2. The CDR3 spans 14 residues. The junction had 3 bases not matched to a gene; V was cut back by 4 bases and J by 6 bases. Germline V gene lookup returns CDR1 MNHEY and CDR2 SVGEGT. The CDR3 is CASSWSGRANEQFF. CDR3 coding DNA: TGTGCCAGCAGTTGGAGCGGGAGGGCCAATGAGCAGTTCTTC.

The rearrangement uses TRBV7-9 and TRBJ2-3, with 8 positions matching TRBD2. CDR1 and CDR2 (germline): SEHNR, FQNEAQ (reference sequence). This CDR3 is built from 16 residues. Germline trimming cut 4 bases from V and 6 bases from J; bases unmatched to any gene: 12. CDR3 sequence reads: CASSSQAGAVGDTQYF. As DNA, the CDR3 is TGTGCCAGCAGCTCCCAAGCGGGAGCGGTCGGGGATACGCAGTATTTT.

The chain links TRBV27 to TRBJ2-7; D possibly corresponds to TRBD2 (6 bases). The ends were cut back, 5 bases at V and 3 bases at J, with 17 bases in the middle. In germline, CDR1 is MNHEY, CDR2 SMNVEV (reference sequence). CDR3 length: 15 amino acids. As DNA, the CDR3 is TGTGCCAGCAGTGCCTCCGGGACTTTGATCTACGAGCAGTACTTC. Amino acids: CASSASGTLIYEQYF.